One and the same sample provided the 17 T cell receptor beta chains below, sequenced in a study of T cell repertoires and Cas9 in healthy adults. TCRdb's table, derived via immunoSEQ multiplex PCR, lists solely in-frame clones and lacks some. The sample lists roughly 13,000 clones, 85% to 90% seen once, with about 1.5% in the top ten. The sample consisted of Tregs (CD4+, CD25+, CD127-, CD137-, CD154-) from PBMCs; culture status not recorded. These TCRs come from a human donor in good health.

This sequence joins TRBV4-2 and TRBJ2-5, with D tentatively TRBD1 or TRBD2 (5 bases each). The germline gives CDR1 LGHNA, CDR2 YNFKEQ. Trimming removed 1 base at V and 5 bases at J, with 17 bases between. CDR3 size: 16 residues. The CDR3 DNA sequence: TGTGCCAGCAGCCAAGGGGCAGGGAGTGGGGCCGAGACCCAGTACTTC. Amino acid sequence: CASSQGAGSGAETQYF.

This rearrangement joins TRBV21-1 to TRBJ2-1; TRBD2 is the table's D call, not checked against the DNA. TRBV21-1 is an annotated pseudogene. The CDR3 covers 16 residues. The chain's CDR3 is CASSKGGREGYNEQFF. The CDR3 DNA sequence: TGTGCCAGCAGCAAAGGAGGCAGGGAGGGATACAATGAGCAGTTCTTC.

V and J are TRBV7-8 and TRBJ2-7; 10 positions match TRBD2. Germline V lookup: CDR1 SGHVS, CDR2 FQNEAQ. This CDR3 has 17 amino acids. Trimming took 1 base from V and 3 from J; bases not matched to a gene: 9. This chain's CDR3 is CASSLVIVSGGIYEQYF. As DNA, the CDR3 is TGTGCCAGCAGCTTAGTTATCGTTAGCGGGGGGATCTACGAGCAGTACTTC.

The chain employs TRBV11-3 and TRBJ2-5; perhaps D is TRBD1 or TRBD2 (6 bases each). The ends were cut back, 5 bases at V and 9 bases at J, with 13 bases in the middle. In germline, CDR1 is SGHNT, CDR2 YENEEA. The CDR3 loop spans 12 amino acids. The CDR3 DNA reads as TGTGCCAGCAGCCCCACGGGGGCCTCCCAGTACTTC. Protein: CASSPTGASQYF. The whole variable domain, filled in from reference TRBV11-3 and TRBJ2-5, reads EAGVVQSPRYKIIEKKQPVAFWCNPISGHNTLYWYLQNLGQGPELLIRYENEEAVDDSQLPKDRFSAERLKGVDSTLKIQPAELGDSAVYLCASSPTGASQYFGPGTRLLVL.

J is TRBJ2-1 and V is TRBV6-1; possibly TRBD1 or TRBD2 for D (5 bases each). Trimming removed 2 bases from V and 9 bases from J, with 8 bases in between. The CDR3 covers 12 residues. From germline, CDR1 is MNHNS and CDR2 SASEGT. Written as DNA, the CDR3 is TGTGCCAGCAGTGAATTGAGGGGTGAGCAGTTCTTC. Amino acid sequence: CASSELRGEQFF.

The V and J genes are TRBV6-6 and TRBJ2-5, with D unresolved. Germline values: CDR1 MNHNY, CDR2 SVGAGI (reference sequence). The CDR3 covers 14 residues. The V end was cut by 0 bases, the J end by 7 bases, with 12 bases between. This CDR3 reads CASSYSIRPGTQYF. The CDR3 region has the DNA TGTGCCAGCAGTTACTCGATTCGGCCGGGGACCCAGTACTTC.

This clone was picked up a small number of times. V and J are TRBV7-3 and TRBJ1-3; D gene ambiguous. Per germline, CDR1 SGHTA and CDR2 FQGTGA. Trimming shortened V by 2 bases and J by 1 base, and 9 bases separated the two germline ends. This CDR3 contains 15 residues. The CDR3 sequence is CASSLDPFSGNTIYF. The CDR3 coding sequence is TGTGCCAGCAGCTTAGACCCATTTTCTGGAAACACCATATATTTT.

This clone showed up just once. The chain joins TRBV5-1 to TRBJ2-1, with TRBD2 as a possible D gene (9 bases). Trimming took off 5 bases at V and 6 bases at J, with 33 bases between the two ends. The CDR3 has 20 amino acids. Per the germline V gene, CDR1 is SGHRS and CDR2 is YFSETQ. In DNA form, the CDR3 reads TGCGCCAGCAGACCCGACAGGGGATCGCTTGGCGGGAGGGCGAGCAATGAGCAGTTCTTC. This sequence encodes CASRPDRGSLGGRASNEQFF.

The CDR3 loop is CASSSDRVQTQYF. CDR3 DNA sequence: TGTGCCAGCAGCTCTGACAGGGTCCAGACCCAGTACTTC. V and J are TRBV11-3 and TRBJ2-5; 7 nucleotides line up with TRBD1. Germline-derived CDR1 and CDR2 are SGHNT and YENEEA. This CDR3 spans 13 amino acids. The trim removed 4 bases at V and 6 bases at J, leaving 5 bases unmatched.

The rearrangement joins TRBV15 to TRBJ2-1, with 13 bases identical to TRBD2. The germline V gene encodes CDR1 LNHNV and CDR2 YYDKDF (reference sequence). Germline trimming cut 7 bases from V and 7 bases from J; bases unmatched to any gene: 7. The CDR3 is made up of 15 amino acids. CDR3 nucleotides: TGTGCCACCACCAAAGGACTAGCGGGGGTTAATGAGCAGTTCTTC. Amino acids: CATTKGLAGVNEQFF.

The CDR3 spells CASSRGLGNTIYF. The CDR3 nucleotides are TGTGCCAGCAGTCGAGGGCTTGGAAACACCATATATTTT. The gene calls are TRBV6-5 and TRBJ1-3; D uncertain. Trimming removed 5 bases from V and 3 bases from J, with 8 bases in between. The CDR3 covers 13 residues. CDR1 and CDR2 from the germline V gene are MNHEY and SVGAGI.

This CDR3 reads CAISDLRGGTLSYNEQFF. The CDR3 DNA is TGTGCCATCAGTGATTTGCGGGGTGGGACACTCTCCTACAATGAGCAGTTCTTC. The V call is TRBV10-3, the J call TRBJ2-1; tentatively, D is TRBD1 or TRBD2 (6 bases each). V lost 3 bases and J lost 0, with 18 bases in between. Germline values: CDR1 ENHRY, CDR2 SYGVKD. The CDR3 sequence is 18 residues long.

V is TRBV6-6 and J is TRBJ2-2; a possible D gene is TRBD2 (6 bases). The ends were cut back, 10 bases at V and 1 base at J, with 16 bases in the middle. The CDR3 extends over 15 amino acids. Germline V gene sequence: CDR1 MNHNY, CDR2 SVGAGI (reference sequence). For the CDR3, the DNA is TGTGCCACTAGAGGGCGGGAATTGAACACCGGGGAGCTGTTTTTT. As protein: CATRGRELNTGELFF.

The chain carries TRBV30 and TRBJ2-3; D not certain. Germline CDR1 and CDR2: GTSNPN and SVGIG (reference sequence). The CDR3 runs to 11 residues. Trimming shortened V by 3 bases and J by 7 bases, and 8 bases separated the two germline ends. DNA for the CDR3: TGTGCCTGGAGGGTGGGAAATACGCAGTATTTT. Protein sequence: CAWRVGNTQYF.

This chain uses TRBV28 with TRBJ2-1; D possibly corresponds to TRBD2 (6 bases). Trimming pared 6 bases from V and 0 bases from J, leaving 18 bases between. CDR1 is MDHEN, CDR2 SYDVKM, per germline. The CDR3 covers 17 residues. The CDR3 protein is CASRWARETPSYNEQFF. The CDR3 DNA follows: TGTGCCAGCAGATGGGCTCGGGAGACCCCCTCCTACAATGAGCAGTTCTTC.

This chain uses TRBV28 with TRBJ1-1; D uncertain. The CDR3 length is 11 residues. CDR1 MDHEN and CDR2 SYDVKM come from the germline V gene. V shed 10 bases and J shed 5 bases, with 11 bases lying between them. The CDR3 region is CATLVNTEAFF. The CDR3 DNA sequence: TGTGCCACCCTGGTTAATACTGAAGCTTTCTTT.

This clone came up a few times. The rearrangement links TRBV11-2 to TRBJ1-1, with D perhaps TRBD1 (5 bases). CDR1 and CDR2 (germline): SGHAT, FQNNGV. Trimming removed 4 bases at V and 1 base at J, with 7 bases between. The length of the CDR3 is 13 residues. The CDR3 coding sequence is TGTGCCAGCAGCTCCGGACAGAACACTGAAGCTTTCTTT. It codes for CASSSGQNTEAFF. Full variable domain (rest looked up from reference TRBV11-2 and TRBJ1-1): EAGVAQSPRYKIIEKRQSVAFWCNPISGHATLYWYQQILGQGPKLLIQFQNNGVVDDSQLPKDRFSAERLKGVDSTLKIQPAKLEDSAVYLCASSSGQNTEAFFGQGTRLTVV.